This T cell receptor beta chain appears in the sequencing data of a study of blood T cell repertoires in COVID-19. Study-wide background: Some COVID-19 samples were acute and others convalescent; all came from the United States, Italy and Spain. PBMCs, B-cell-depleted T cells, or T cells provided the cDNA or gDNA that made up the material.

The germline V and J ends were trimmed by 2 bases and 8 bases, with 9 bases remaining between them. CDR1 is MNHEY and CDR2 is SVGAGI in the germline V gene. CDR3 size: 12 residues. The authors' processing: The assay estimated nucleated cells by amplifying reference gene primers. Repertoires were generated with immunoSEQ multiplex PCR, while TCRdb's copy carries only in-frame clones and drops some. V and J calls and clone size come straight from that table; D and trimming were deduced from the DNA. The table includes about 160,000 clones, about 87% detected once. The sequence came from a woman aged 55-69 years who had recovered from COVID-19. The chain carries TRBV6-5 and TRBJ1-2, with D uncertain. Sequences were obtained from peripheral blood. The CDR3 region is CASSYVGGGYTF. CDR3 coding DNA: TGTGCCAGCAGTTACGTCGGAGGAGGCTACACCTTC.